A single sample gave rise to the 16 T cell receptor beta chains below, sequenced in a study of breast tumors, draining lymph nodes, adjacent tissues. One entry per CDR3 protein, called by TCRdb with MiXCR from the multiplex PCR reads. The sample shows approximately 52,000 distinct CDR3 sequences, roughly 39% of them seen only once. The specimen was breast tumor tissue. The receptors stem from a female donor with breast cancer. Some clones in this sample may be carry-over from other donors' samples.

This clonotype was counted ten times or more. The chain couples TRBV5-4 to TRBJ2-4, with D tentatively TRBD2 (6 bases). Germline V gene lookup returns CDR1 SGHNT and CDR2 YYREEE (reference sequence). The CDR3 contains 14 residues. V dropped 3 bases and J dropped 15 bases, with 22 bases sitting between them. The CDR3 DNA sequence: TGTGCCAGCAGCTCCGGGACTTCGCGAAATTCTTTGTACTTC. Translating it yields CASSSGTSRNSLYF.

The chain employs TRBV19 and TRBJ2-7, with TRBD2 matching over 9 bases. Germline V gene data show CDR1 as LNHDA and CDR2 as SQIVND (reference sequence). J was trimmed by 2 bases and V by 9 bases; bases with no gene match: 8. The CDR3 runs 14 residues. The CDR3 DNA reads TGTGCCAGCCTACGACTAGCGGCGGCCTACGAGCAGTACTTC. Translating it yields CASLRLAAAYEQYF.

In this sample, this clonotype turned up a few times. Compared with germline, one end of the junction differs, possibly owing to a read error. The rearrangement links TRBV6-6 to TRBJ2-5; D is tentatively TRBD1 or TRBD2 (7 bases each). Germline V CDR1 and CDR2: MNHNY, SVGAGI (reference sequence). The CDR3 length is 17 residues. CDR3 sequence reads: CASSHSGGGRGKETQYF. CDR3 nucleotides: TGTGCCAGCAGTCACTCAGGGGGGGGCAGAGGGAAAGAGACCCAGTACTTC.

This clonotype was counted between two and nine times. The chain links TRBV18 to TRBJ1-1; no definite D call. The CDR3 is 15 residues long. V shed 5 bases and J shed 0 bases, with 13 bases lying between them. Germline CDR1 and CDR2: KGHSH and LQKENI. CDR3 coding DNA: TGTGCCAGCTCAGTCGGGAAAGCTGTGAACACTGAAGCTTTCTTT. Residues: CASSVGKAVNTEAFF.

On this clonotype: The conserved final phenylalanine or tryptophan is absent from the CDR3, which likely points to a read error. This chain links TRBV29-1 with TRBJ2-5; D is unclear. The CDR3 has 11 amino acids. The V gene's germline CDR1 is SQVTM and CDR2 ANQGSEA. Trimming pared 4 bases from V and 5 bases from J, leaving 8 bases between. CDR3 in amino acids: CSVGKQETQYL. CDR3 coding DNA: TGCAGCGTTGGGAAGCAGGAGACCCAGTACCTC.

Comments on this clonotype: One junction end disagrees with the germline gene, perhaps due to a read error. The chain joins TRBV6-6 to TRBJ1-2; 8 positions match TRBD1. CDR1 and CDR2 from the germline V gene are MNHNY and SVGAGI (reference sequence). The CDR3 totals 14 residues. The CDR3 spells CASTRDETGDGYSF. In nucleotides, the CDR3 is TGTGCCAGCACTCGGGATGAGACAGGGGATGGCTACTCCTTC.

The V call is TRBV6-1, the J call TRBJ2-1; 10 positions agree with TRBD2. The CDR3 loop spans 15 amino acids. Germline-derived CDR1 and CDR2 are MNHNS and SASEGT. Unmatched junction bases numbered 16, after V lost 6 bases and J lost 14 bases. CDR3 sequence reads: CASRETSGRLYSKFF. The CDR3 bases are TGTGCCAGCAGGGAGACTAGCGGGCGCCTATATAGCAAGTTCTTC.

This clonotype was seen ten or more times. J is TRBJ2-7 and V is TRBV25-1, with 11 bases fitting TRBD2. CDR3 length: 17 amino acids. Germline CDR1 MGHDK, CDR2 SYGVNS. Trimming took 5 bases from V and 5 from J; bases not matched to a gene: 14. For the CDR3, the DNA is TGTGCCAGCAGTCCCTGGGTGAACATAGCGGGAGGGAACGAGCAGTACTTC. Translating gives CASSPWVNIAGGNEQYF.

The rearrangement joins TRBV6-1 to TRBJ2-2, with D perhaps matching TRBD1 (5 bases). V lost 3 bases, J lost 0 bases, and 17 bases lay in between. From germline, CDR1 is MNHNS and CDR2 SASEGT. The CDR3 spans 18 residues. The CDR3 region has the DNA TGTGCCAGCAGTGAGGGTCCCCAGGGCTGTGCGAACACCGGGGAGCTGTTTTTT. Residues: CASSEGPQGCANTGELFF.

The sample holds a few counts of this clonotype. V usage is TRBV6-1 and J usage is TRBJ2-1; 8 bases match TRBD2. J lost 6 bases, V lost 7 bases, and 11 bases had no gene match. The germline gives CDR1 MNHNS, CDR2 SASEGT. CDR3 length: 15 residues. In DNA form, the CDR3 reads TGTGCCAGCAAGATAGCGGGGAAGCCGGGCAATGAGCAGTTCTTC. This encodes CASKIAGKPGNEQFF.

The gene calls are TRBV4-2 and TRBJ1-1; no clear D. The CDR3 contains 15 residues. V was shortened by 1 base and J by 0 bases, with 9 bases between the two germline ends. Looked up from germline, CDR1 is LGHNA and CDR2 is YNFKEQ. The CDR3 protein is CASSQVNSLNTEAFF. The CDR3 DNA reads as TGTGCCAGCAGCCAAGTTAATTCCCTGAACACTGAAGCTTTCTTT.

This clonotype was observed many times. This rearrangement joins TRBV20-1 to TRBJ2-2; D may be TRBD1 (6 bases). Germline loops: CDR1 DFQATT, CDR2 SNEGSKA (reference sequence). The CDR3 covers 14 residues. V was cut by 4 bases and J by 3 bases, with 12 bases left in between. CDR3 coding DNA: TGCAGTGCTATCAGGACAGCTTACACCGGGGAGCTGTTTTTT. Encoded protein: CSAIRTAYTGELFF.

This clonotype was seen at least ten times. The rearrangement joins TRBV14 to TRBJ1-5; no definite D call. Germline assignment: CDR1 SGHDN and CDR2 FVKESK. Trimming pared 5 bases from V and 1 base from J, leaving 6 bases between. This CDR3 has 13 amino acids. Here the CDR3 DNA reads TGTGCCAGCAGCGCAAGGAGCAATCAGCCCCAGCATTTT. Its protein is CASSARSNQPQHF.

This clonotype has a count of ten or more. The V gene is TRBV15, the J gene TRBJ1-6; D is undetermined. Looked up from germline, CDR1 is LNHNV and CDR2 is YYDKDF (reference sequence). V was trimmed by 0 bases and J by 7 bases, leaving 10 bases between them. This CDR3 region has 15 residues. In nucleotides, the CDR3 is TGTGCCACCAGCAGAGAAATACAATCCAATTCACCCCTCCACTTT. This gives the protein CATSREIQSNSPLHF.

The chain combines TRBV29-1 with TRBJ2-7; tentatively, D is TRBD2 (6 bases). The germline gives CDR1 SQVTM, CDR2 ANQGSEA. V gave up 0 bases and J gave up 2 bases, with 11 bases separating them. CDR3 size: 14 residues. CDR3 DNA: TGCAGCGTTGAAGATCGGACTAACGCCTACGAGCAGTACTTC. Protein: CSVEDRTNAYEQYF.

A note on this clonotype: In this CDR3 the conserved last residue, phenylalanine or tryptophan, is missing, so a read error is likely. The CDR3 nucleotides read TGCAGCGCTAGTTTTACGACAGTTAGCAATCAGCCCCAGCATATT. This codes for CSASFTTVSNQPQHI. J is TRBJ1-5 and V is TRBV20-1, with D possibly being TRBD1 (5 bases). CDR3 length: 15 residues. Germline assignment: CDR1 DFQATT and CDR2 SNEGSKA (reference sequence).